In its sample, the clone carrying this T cell receptor beta chain was seen many times. This entry comes from a study of CD8+CD57+ T cells in acquired aplastic anemia. The overall study: The average for DNA from sorted CD4+ and CD8+ cells was 3 to 3.5 ug.

TCR beta VDJ and CDR3 profiling used genomic DNA as template. TCRdb reprocessed the reads with MiXCR, giving one entry per CDR3 protein. The table shows 150,000 to 200,000 distinct CDR3 sequences, with around 40% occurring only once. This sequence was found in a human donor in good health. Sequencing was carried out using sorted CD4+, CD8+, or CD8+CD57+ T cells (not recorded which) from PBMCs.

As DNA, the CDR3 is TGTGCCAGCAGCCCGATTGACACCGTGAACACTGAAGCTTTCTTT. Translation: CASSPIDTVNTEAFF. The chain recombines TRBV7-9 with TRBJ1-1, with D uncertain. Trimming left V 5 bases short and J 0 bases short, with 13 bases between. This CDR3 has 15 residues. CDR1 is SEHNR and CDR2 is FQNEAQ in the germline V gene (reference sequence).